A selection of T cell receptor beta chains follows, all from one sample in a study of T-cell memory formation after mild COVID-19. MiXCR, applied by TCRdb to the 5' RACE reads, yields one record per CDR3 protein. The table records roughly 600,000 distinct CDR3 sequences, roughly 18% of them present only once. Sequencing input: PBMCs or a T cell subset sorted from them (not recorded which). These receptors came from an adult woman who had mild COVID-19 (a few samples of this study predate the infection). Cell type and time point are not known. Both conserved end residues are part of each CDR3. The order of the fields is J gene, D gene, clone size, V gene, CDR3 DNA, CDR3 protein. The D gene is left open where the match is weak. A row's size may be missing; if present it is once, few, many or a size class.

TRBJ2-7	NA	few	TRBV5-1	TGCGCCAGTTGTTCTGGGACCGGCTCCTACGAGCAGTACTTC	CASCSGTGSYEQYF
TRBJ2-7	NA	NA	TRBV29-1	TGCAGCGTGAGCAAGAACTACGAGCAGTACTTC	CSVSKNYEQYF
TRBJ1-1	NA	many	TRBV12-3/TRBV12-4	TGTGCCAGCAGTGTGGCCGGGTCTTCAAACACTGAAGCTTTCTTT	CASSVAGSSNTEAFF
TRBJ2-5	NA	few	TRBV24-1	TGTGCCACCAGTGAAGACAGGTCCACTGAAGAGACCCAGTACTTC	CATSEDRSTEETQYF
TRBJ2-7	TRBD2	few	TRBV11-2	TGTGCCAGCAGCTTACCCACCTCAGGGAGCGGGGGGTACGAGCAGTACTTC	CASSLPTSGSGGYEQYF
TRBJ2-3	TRBD2	few	TRBV6-2/TRBV6-3	TGTGCCAGCAGTTCTAGCGGGGAGACAGATACGCAGTATTTT	CASSSSGETDTQYF
TRBJ2-1	NA	NA	TRBV5-1	TGCGCCAGCATTCCCGACGGGGGAGTGGTTTACAATGAGCAGTTCTTC	CASIPDGGVVYNEQFF
TRBJ1-2	NA	few	TRBV12-3/TRBV12-4	TGTGCCAGCAGTTTTCCCGCCAGGACCACTAACTATGGCTACACCTTC	CASSFPARTTNYGYTF
TRBJ1-2	NA	few	TRBV7-2	TGTGCCAGCAGCTCAACCCCGACGCGGGGCTACACCTTC	CASSSTPTRGYTF
TRBJ2-2	NA	few	TRBV14	TGTGCCAGCAGCCAAGTCCTGGCCACCGGGGAGCTGTTTTTT	CASSQVLATGELFF
TRBJ2-5	TRBD1	NA	TRBV5-1	TGCGCCAGCAGCTGGGCTACCGGGACAGGGCAAGAGACCCAGTACTTC	CASSWATGTGQETQYF
TRBJ2-3	NA	few	TRBV7-3	TGTGCCAGCAGCTTTTCCGGGACGGGTGATACGCAGTATTTT	CASSFSGTGDTQYF
TRBJ2-1	NA	NA	TRBV24-1	TGTGCCACCAACGACAGGCGCCTGGTCAATGAGCAGTTCTTC	CATNDRRLVNEQFF
TRBJ2-7	NA	once	TRBV27	TGTGCCAGCAGTTTTGGACTACAAACCTACGAGCAGTACTTC	CASSFGLQTYEQYF
TRBJ2-1	NA	many	TRBV12-3/TRBV12-4	TGTGCCAGCAGTTTAAGGTCTAGTTCGGACGATGAGCAGTTCTTC	CASSLRSSSDDEQFF
TRBJ1-1	NA	few	TRBV25-1	TGTGCCAGCAGTGAACCTTCTAGGGGGACTGAAGCTTTCTTT	CASSEPSRGTEAFF
TRBJ1-3	NA	few	TRBV7-2	TGTGCCAGCAGCTTAGCCGCCGGGACAATCTCTGGAAACACCATATATTTT	CASSLAAGTISGNTIYF
TRBJ2-3	TRBD2	NA	TRBV7-3	TGTGCCAGCAGCGCCCGGACTAGCGGGGAGCAGTATTTT	CASSARTSGEQYF
TRBJ2-5	TRBD2	many	TRBV4-3	TGCGCCAGCAGCCCTCGAACTAGCGGGAGTGAGACCCAGTACTTC	CASSPRTSGSETQYF
TRBJ2-5	TRBD2	few	TRBV6-5	TGTGCCAGCAGCTATGGGACTAGCGGGAGCGGAGAGACCCAGTACTTC	CASSYGTSGSGETQYF
TRBJ2-3	TRBD2	few	TRBV29-1	TGCAGCGTACTGGGACTAGCGGGAGGGCCCAAGAGCACAGATACGCAGTATTTT	CSVLGLAGGPKSTDTQYF
TRBJ1-5	NA	NA	TRBV12-3/TRBV12-4	TGTGCCAGCAGTTTAAGGTCGGGGTATCAGCCCCAGCATTTT	CASSLRSGYQPQHF
TRBJ1-2	NA	NA	TRBV7-2	TGTGCCAGCCGAACCGGGACGCCGAGCGGTGGCTACACCTTC	CASRTGTPSGGYTF
TRBJ1-2	NA	NA	TRBV29-1	TGCAGCGTTGCATTCGCAGGTTTCGGCTACACCTTC	CSVAFAGFGYTF
TRBJ1-2	NA	NA	TRBV4-2	TGTGCCAGCAGCCAAGGGAACCTGGCTTATGGCTACACCTTC	CASSQGNLAYGYTF
TRBJ2-7	TRBD1	few	TRBV6-6	TGTGCCAGCAGTCCGGGACAGAGTACGGAGTACTTC	CASSPGQSTEYF
TRBJ1-2	NA	NA	TRBV12-3/TRBV12-4	TGTGCCAGCAGCGCTAGCGGGGGTGGAGGCTACACCTTC	CASSASGGGGYTF
TRBJ2-1	TRBD1	NA	TRBV20-1	TGCAGTGCGAACACAGGGGCCCCCGTGAATGAGCAGTTCTTC	CSANTGAPVNEQFF
TRBJ1-2	TRBD1	NA	TRBV12-3/TRBV12-4	TGTGCCAGCAGTGAAGCCGGGACAGGAGCCTATGGCTACACCTTC	CASSEAGTGAYGYTF
TRBJ2-7	TRBD1	few	TRBV29-1	TGCAGCGCCTCGACAGGGGTCCACGAGCAGTACTTC	CSASTGVHEQYF
TRBJ2-2	NA	NA	TRBV24-1	TGTGCCACCAGTGATTTCCGGGGTCGCGCCGGGGAGCTGTTTTTT	CATSDFRGRAGELFF
TRBJ1-2	TRBD1	few	TRBV5-1	TGCGCCAGCAACCCCGGGACAGGGGACTATGGCTACACCTTC	CASNPGTGDYGYTF
TRBJ2-1	NA	NA	TRBV29-1	TGCAGCGTTGTATGGCGGCTTTACAATGAGCAGTTCTTC	CSVVWRLYNEQFF
TRBJ2-7	NA	NA	TRBV5-6	TGTGCCAGCAGCTTCACAGGGTACTACGAGCAGTACTTC	CASSFTGYYEQYF
TRBJ1-1	NA	NA	TRBV5-5	TGTGCCAGCAGCTCGGGGACTGCGGTGAACACTGAAGCTTTCTTT	CASSSGTAVNTEAFF
TRBJ1-1	NA	NA	TRBV29-1	TGCAGCGTTGCCATCGGGACATACTCCATGAACACTGAAGCTTTCTTT	CSVAIGTYSMNTEAFF
TRBJ2-5	TRBD1	NA	TRBV10-3	TGTGCCATCAGTGAAGGTGACAGGGTAAAGACCCAGTACTTC	CAISEGDRVKTQYF
TRBJ2-7	TRBD1	few	TRBV7-2	TGTGCCAGCAGCTATATGAAATTCCGACAGGGGGAAGTGTACTTC	CASSYMKFRQGEVYF
TRBJ2-3	TRBD2	NA	TRBV7-9	TGTGCCAGCAGCCCAGAGGGACTACACGATACGCAGTATTTT	CASSPEGLHDTQYF
TRBJ2-7	TRBD2	NA	TRBV7-8	TGTGCCAGCAGCTTAGCCGGGACTAGCGGGGGCCCAACCTACGAGCAGTACTTC	CASSLAGTSGGPTYEQYF
TRBJ2-1	TRBD2	NA	TRBV24-1	TGTGCCACCAGTGATCGGACTAGCGGGAGGCCCGAGCAGTTCTTC	CATSDRTSGRPEQFF
TRBJ1-2	NA	NA	TRBV29-1	TGCAGCGTTCTCCCAAGCCGACAGAACTATGGCTACACCTTC	CSVLPSRQNYGYTF
TRBJ2-1	NA	few	TRBV14	TGTGCCAGCAGCCCGCTCCCGGGCAATGAGCAGTTCTTC	CASSPLPGNEQFF
TRBJ2-7	NA	NA	TRBV7-2	TGTGCCAGCAGCTTGCCGGACTCCTACGAGCAGTACTTC	CASSLPDSYEQYF
TRBJ1-6	NA	few	TRBV12-5	TGTGCTAGTGGGCAAGAGTCTCGGCCCCTCCACTTT	CASGQESRPLHF
TRBJ2-1	NA	NA	TRBV11-2	TGTGCCAGCAGCTTCGAAACCCCCAATGAGCAGTTCTTC	CASSFETPNEQFF
TRBJ1-5	NA	few	TRBV7-2	TGTGCCAGCAGCTTAGGAGGGGCGAAGCAGCCCCAGCATTTT	CASSLGGAKQPQHF